Below, one TCR beta chain is given with its context. Its antigen is not known. The method was immunoSEQ multiplex PCR; TCRdb's version includes in-frame clones alone and lacks a portion of them. This table holds 50,000 to 75,000 clones, almost 95% found once. The data originate from a study of graft-versus-host responses after intestinal transplantation. General observations from the study: Detected in recipient marrow were GvH clones, some of which were first observed in ileum or blood.

The V gene's germline CDR1 is SGHTA and CDR2 FQGNSA. V gave up 2 bases and J gave up 5 bases, with 9 bases separating them. This CDR3 region has 14 residues. This chain joins TRBV7-2 and TRBJ2-2; no clear D gene. The clonotype was recovered from a human donor who was the organ donor for an intestinal transplant. The source material was unstimulated CD4+ T cells sorted from spleen or lymph node cells, sampled before transplant. CDR3 region: CASSLWGRTGELFF. CDR3 sequence (DNA): TGTGCCAGCAGCTTATGGGGTAGGACCGGGGAGCTGTTTTTT.